The T cell receptor beta chain under discussion was sequenced for a study of CD8 T cells in ankylosing spondylitis. This clonotype showed up just a few times. Its antigen is currently unknown. Findings and limits, study-wide: With a CD8+ phenotype, disease-linked clones were relatively rare in peripheral blood. In ankylosing spondylitis patients, matched synovial fluid reportedly showed significant enrichment of disease-linked clones.

Library preparation for TCR beta used quantitative 5'-RACE with molecular barcodes. TCRdb ran MiXCR on the 5' RACE reads and lists one entry per CDR3 protein. Altogether some 140,000 distinct CDR3 sequences are present, 7% to 9% being singletons, with the ten largest covering 7.3%. This TCR came from a male donor with ankylosing spondylitis. The sample taken for sequencing was synovial fluid, either unsorted or a sorted T cell fraction (not recorded which).

The CDR3 DNA reads TGCAGTGCTAGAGACGGGACACTCTCCGAGCAGTACTTC. Translated, it gives CSARDGTLSEQYF. This sequence joins TRBV20-1 and TRBJ2-7; D possibly corresponds to TRBD1 (6 bases). Trimming stripped 0 bases from V and 6 bases from J, with 12 bases between. CDR3 size: 13 residues. Germline V CDR1 and CDR2: DFQATT, SNEGSKA (reference sequence).